The 14 T cell receptor beta chains below were found in one sample sequenced in a study of glioma-infiltrating T cells after dendritic cell vaccination. Sequencing used immunoSEQ multiplex PCR; TCRdb keeps in-frame clones, though not all of them. Of fewer than 85,000 clones listed, more than 65% were seen once; the top ten hold 2.1%. This specimen consisted of blood, obtained before dendritic cell vaccination. The receptors here all came from a human donor with glioblastoma.

The gene calls are TRBV4-2 and TRBJ1-1, with unresolved D. CDR3 length equals 15 residues. V lost 3 bases, J lost 4 bases, and 15 bases lay in between. The V gene's germline CDR1 is LGHNA and CDR2 YNFKEQ. In DNA form, the CDR3 reads TGTGCCAGCAGCCAGGCCGGGTCTCCGAGCACTGAAGCTTTCTTT. It yields the protein CASSQAGSPSTEAFF.

This sequence joins TRBV6-1 and TRBJ1-2, with TRBD1 matching over 9 bases. After removal of 9 bases from V and 4 bases from J, the junction contained 12 bases not matched to a gene. Germline lookup yields CDR1 MNHNS and CDR2 SASEGT. The CDR3 loop spans 15 amino acids. The CDR3 DNA sequence: TGTGCCAGTAACCCCAGGGACAGGGACCGCTATGGCTACACCTTC. Encoded protein: CASNPRDRDRYGYTF.

The chain combines TRBV27 with TRBJ2-7; 9 bases are shared with TRBD1. V lost 2 bases to trimming and J lost 6 bases; unmatched junction nucleotides: 8. Germline V gene lookup returns CDR1 MNHEY and CDR2 SMNVEV (reference sequence). The CDR3 spans 15 residues. CDR3 DNA: TGTGCCAGCAGTTTACACGGGACAGGGCTGTTCGAGCAGTACGTC. It codes for CASSLHGTGLFEQYV.

In regard to this clone: Relative to the germline gene, one junction end is altered; a read error may explain this. The gene calls are TRBV4-1 and TRBJ2-3; D might be TRBD2 (6 bases). Germline V gives CDR1 MGHRA, CDR2 YSYEKL. This CDR3 is 16 amino acids long. The CDR3 sequence: CASSQDRLGGPDMQYF. The CDR3 DNA reads as TGCGCCAGCAGCCAAGATAGGCTCGGAGGGCCAGATATGCAGTATTTT.

The J gene is TRBJ1-1, the V gene TRBV5-1, with 7 positions matching TRBD1. Unmatched junction bases numbered 12, after V lost 1 base and J lost 0 bases. Germline V CDR1 and CDR2: SGHRS, YFSETQ. The CDR3 is 18 amino acids. CDR3 sequence reads: CASSLIGTALLLNTEAFF. The CDR3 DNA reads as TGCGCCAGCAGCTTGATTGGGACAGCACTCCTCTTGAACACTGAAGCTTTCTTT.

This clone was picked up one time. This chain uses TRBV6-1 with TRBJ1-2, with D unclear. Germline-derived CDR1 and CDR2 are MNHNS and SASEGT. The CDR3 is 14 amino acids. Trimming left V 1 base short and J 4 bases short, with 10 bases between. The DNA for the CDR3 is TGTGCCAGCAGTGAAGGCATCGGTCCCTATGGCTACACCTTC. Amino acids: CASSEGIGPYGYTF.

This clone was found a few times. The chain is built from TRBV28 and TRBJ1-2; D gene ambiguous. The length of the CDR3 is 11 residues. V lost 7 bases, J lost 3 bases, and 6 bases lay in between. From germline, CDR1 is MDHEN and CDR2 SYDVKM. The CDR3: CASTDYYGYTF. For the CDR3, the DNA is TGTGCCAGCACTGACTACTATGGCTACACCTTC.

This clone was seen a few times. The V gene is TRBV6-1, the J gene TRBJ1-4; D uncertain. The CDR3 has 15 residues. Deletions cut 5 bases from V and 0 bases from J, with 10 bases between. Germline values: CDR1 MNHNS, CDR2 SASEGT. CDR3 region: CASSSGRTTNEKLFF. The CDR3 DNA reads as TGTGCCAGCAGTTCGGGGAGAACAACTAATGAAAAACTGTTTTTT.

This chain connects TRBV5-1 to TRBJ2-5, with 12 bases fitting TRBD2. V lost 1 base and J lost 4; bases outside the gene matches: 8. CDR3 size: 17 residues. Germline CDR1 SGHRS, CDR2 YFSETQ. CDR3 in amino acids: CASSLRASGGAGETQYF. CDR3 coding DNA: TGCGCCAGCAGCTTGAGGGCTAGCGGGGGGGCCGGAGAGACCCAGTACTTC.

This clone was seen just once. The rearrangement joins TRBV13 to TRBJ2-5, with 11 nucleotides matching TRBD2. From germline, CDR1 is PRHDT and CDR2 FYEKMQ (reference sequence). V lost 5 bases to trimming and J lost 5 bases; unmatched junction nucleotides: 22. The CDR3 extends over 20 amino acids. The DNA for the CDR3 is TGTGCCAGCAGCACACCGAATGTCGGGACTAGCGGAGCTCAGTGGGAGACCCAGTACTTC. Translated: CASSTPNVGTSGAQWETQYF.

This chain connects TRBV6-1 to TRBJ1-5; tentative D call: TRBD1 (6 bases). The germline V gene has CDR1 MNHNS and CDR2 SASEGT. The CDR3 is 13 amino acids. Between the trimmed V and J ends, which lost 7 bases and 2 bases, there was a span of 9 bases. In nucleotides, the CDR3 is TGTGCCAGCACAGGGGTGGGCAATCAGCCCCAGCATTTT. As protein: CASTGVGNQPQHF.

In this sample, this clone turned up a few times. The chain combines TRBV18 with TRBJ2-1; 8 bases line up with TRBD1. After removal of 3 bases from V and 5 bases from J, the junction contained 6 bases not matched to a gene. CDR3 length: 15 residues. Germline lookup yields CDR1 KGHSH and CDR2 LQKENI. The CDR3 sequence: CASSPLGQANNEQFF. In DNA form, the CDR3 reads TGTGCCAGCTCACCTTTGGGACAGGCTAACAATGAGCAGTTCTTC.

V is TRBV29-1 and J is TRBJ2-2; D gene unclear. The CDR3 runs 15 residues. Trimming cost V 7 bases and J 1 base, with 16 bases left between them. Germline assignment: CDR1 SQVTM and CDR2 ANQGSEA. CDR3 bases: TGCAGCGCTCGCGGAAGAGTCGGGAACACCGGGGAGCTGTTTTTT. Translation: CSARGRVGNTGELFF.

For this clone: This sample also contains other DNA sequences that code for the same CDR3. The genes are TRBV5-4 and TRBJ1-2; no firm D call. Per the germline V gene, CDR1 is SGHNT and CDR2 is YYREEE (reference sequence). The CDR3 spans 14 residues. The V and J ends lost 2 bases and 5 bases respectively, with 13 bases between them. CDR3 in amino acids: CASSLVGRDYGYTF. The CDR3 DNA reads TGTGCCAGCAGCTTAGTAGGGAGGGATTATGGCTACACCTTC. The full variable domain, completed using reference TRBV5-4 and TRBJ1-2, is ETGVTQSPTHLIKTRGQQVTLRCSSQSGHNTVSWYQQALGQGPQFIFQYYREEENGRGNFPPRFSGLQFPNYSSELNVNALELDDSALYLCASSLVGRDYGYTFGSGTRLTVV.